This T cell receptor (beta chain) was identified in a study of T cell changes during pregnancy in multiple sclerosis (dated by TCRdb to the late 2010s). General notes on the study: The study examined how the T cell repertoire changed over the course of pregnancy in women with multiple sclerosis.

Concerning this clone: No cognate antigen has been identified for it. Base quality data are lacking; no much larger clone is found one base away.

Library preparation employed the immunoSEQ multiplex PCR assay. TCRdb holds this immuneACCESS table with in-frame rearrangements only. Some clones are missing; in checked studies, unresolved V genes explain under half, and the rest has no known cause. The sample yields approximately 28,000 clones; around 90% were counted once. More than 4% of the sample goes to the ten largest clones. The TCR comes from a female donor in good health, enrolled as a control in a pregnancy study. The sequencing used peripheral blood, collected in the first trimester of pregnancy.

The sequence in DNA is TGTGCCAGCAGCGGGGCAACTAGCGGGATAGGCGAGCAGTACTTC. Translated, this is CASSGATSGIGEQYF. The chain uses TRBV5-4 and TRBJ2-7, with 10 middle bases fitting TRBD2. For this chain, trimming is 4 bases at the V end and 6 bases at the J end, and the number of junction bases without a gene match is 10. Per the germline V gene (reference sequence), SGHNT is the CDR1 and YYREEE is the CDR2. Taken from cysteine to phenylalanine, the CDR3 has 15 residues. The CDR3 DNA has 45 bases and is translated from base 1. This CDR3, with the reference TRBV5-4 and TRBJ2-7 proteins standing in past its ends, gives the full variable domain ETGVTQSPTHLIKTRGQQVTLRCSSQSGHNTVSWYQQALGQGPQFIFQYYREEENGRGNFPPRFSGLQFPNYSSELNVNALELDDSALYLCASSGATSGIGEQYFGPGTRLTVT.